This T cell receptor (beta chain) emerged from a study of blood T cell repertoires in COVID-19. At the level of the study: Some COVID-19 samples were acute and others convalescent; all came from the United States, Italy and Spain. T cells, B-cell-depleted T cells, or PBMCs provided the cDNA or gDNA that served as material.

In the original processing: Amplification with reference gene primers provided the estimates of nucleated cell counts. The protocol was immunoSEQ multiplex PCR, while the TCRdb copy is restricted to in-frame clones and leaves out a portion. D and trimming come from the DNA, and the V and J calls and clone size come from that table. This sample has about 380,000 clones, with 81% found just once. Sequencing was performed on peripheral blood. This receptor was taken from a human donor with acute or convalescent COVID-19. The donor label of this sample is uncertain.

CDR3 in DNA: TGTGCCAGCACCACTGGGACAGGGCTTTTGTATGAGCAGTTCTTC. This translates into CASTTGTGLLYEQFF. This chain uses TRBV5-8 with TRBJ2-1; TRBD1 agrees at 9 bases. V lost 6 bases and J lost 8; bases outside the gene matches: 12. The CDR3 spans 15 residues. Germline lookup yields CDR1 SGHTS and CDR2 YDEGEE.